The clone carrying this T cell receptor (beta chain) was detected a few times. Its antigen remains unidentified. The entry originates in a study of T cells after yellow fever vaccination. Overall study findings and caveats: In post-booster samples, most primary-vaccination clones reappeared (around 95% CD4, around 87% CD8).

In TCRdb, the 5' RACE reads were re-called with MiXCR into one record per CDR3 protein. The data show a few hundred thousand distinct CDR3 sequences, approximately 9% seen once. The CDR3 is 20 residues long. Looked up from germline, CDR1 is LGHNA and CDR2 is YSLEER. V gave up 0 bases and J gave up 4 bases, with 26 bases separating them. This sample comprised PBMCs, obtained on the day of the first yellow fever vaccination. J is TRBJ2-3 and V is TRBV4-3; maybe TRBD2 (5 bases). The receptor was isolated from a man between 18 and 35 years old who received the YFV17D yellow fever vaccine. In DNA form, the CDR3 reads TGCGCCAGCAGCCAAGACGGGCTAGCTTCTCTTAAGTTGATCCCAGATACGCAGTATTTT. Residues: CASSQDGLASLKLIPDTQYF.